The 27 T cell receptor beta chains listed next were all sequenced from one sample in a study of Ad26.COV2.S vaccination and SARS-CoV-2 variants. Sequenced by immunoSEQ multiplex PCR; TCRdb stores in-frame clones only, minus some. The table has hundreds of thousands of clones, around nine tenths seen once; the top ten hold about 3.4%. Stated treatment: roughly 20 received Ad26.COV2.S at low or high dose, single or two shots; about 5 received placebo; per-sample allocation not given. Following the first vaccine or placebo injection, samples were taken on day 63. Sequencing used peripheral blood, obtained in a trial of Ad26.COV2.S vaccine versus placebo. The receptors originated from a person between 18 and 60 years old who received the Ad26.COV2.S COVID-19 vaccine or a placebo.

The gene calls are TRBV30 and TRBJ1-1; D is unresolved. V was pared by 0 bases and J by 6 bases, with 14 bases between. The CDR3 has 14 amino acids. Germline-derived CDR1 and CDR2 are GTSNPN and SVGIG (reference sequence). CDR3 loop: CAWSVLRAKAEAFF. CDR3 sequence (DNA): TGTGCCTGGAGTGTTTTGAGGGCCAAAGCTGAAGCTTTCTTT.

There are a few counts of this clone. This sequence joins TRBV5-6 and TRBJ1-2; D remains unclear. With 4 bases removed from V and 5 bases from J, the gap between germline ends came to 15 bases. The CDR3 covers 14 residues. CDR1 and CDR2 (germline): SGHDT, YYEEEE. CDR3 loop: CASSPPTGPYGYTF. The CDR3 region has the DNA TGTGCCAGCAGCCCACCCACCGGCCCTTATGGCTACACCTTC.

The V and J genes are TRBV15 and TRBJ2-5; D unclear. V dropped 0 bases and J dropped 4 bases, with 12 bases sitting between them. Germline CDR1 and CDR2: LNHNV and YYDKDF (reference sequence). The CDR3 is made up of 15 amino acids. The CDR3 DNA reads TGTGCCACCAGCAGAGATCGGGCCATGGGAGAGACCCAGTACTTC. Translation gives CATSRDRAMGETQYF.

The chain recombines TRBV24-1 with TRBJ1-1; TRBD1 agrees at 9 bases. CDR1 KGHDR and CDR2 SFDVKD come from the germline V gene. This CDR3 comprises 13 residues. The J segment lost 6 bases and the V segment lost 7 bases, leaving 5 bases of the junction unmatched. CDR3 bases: TGTGCCACCAGAGCTACAGGGGGCTCTGAAGCTTTCTTT. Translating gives CATRATGGSEAFF.

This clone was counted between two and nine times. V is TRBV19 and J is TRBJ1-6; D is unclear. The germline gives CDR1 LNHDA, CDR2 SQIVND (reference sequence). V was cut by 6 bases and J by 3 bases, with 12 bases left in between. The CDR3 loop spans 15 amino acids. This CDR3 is CASRPGGFYNSPLHF. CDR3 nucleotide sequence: TGTGCCAGTAGACCCGGAGGGTTCTATAATTCACCCCTCCACTTT.

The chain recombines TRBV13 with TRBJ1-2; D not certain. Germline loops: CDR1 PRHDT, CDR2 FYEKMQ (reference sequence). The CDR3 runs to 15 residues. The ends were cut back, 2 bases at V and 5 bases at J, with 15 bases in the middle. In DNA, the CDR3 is TGTGCCAGCAGCTTATTTAATCAGGTCCAATATGGCTACACCTTC. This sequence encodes CASSLFNQVQYGYTF.

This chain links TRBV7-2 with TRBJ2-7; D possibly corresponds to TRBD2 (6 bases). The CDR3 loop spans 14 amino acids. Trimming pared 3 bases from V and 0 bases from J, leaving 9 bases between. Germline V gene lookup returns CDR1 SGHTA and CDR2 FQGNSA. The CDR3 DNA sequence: TGTGCCAGCAGCTTGGACGGGAGCTCCTACGAGCAGTACTTC. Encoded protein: CASSLDGSSYEQYF.

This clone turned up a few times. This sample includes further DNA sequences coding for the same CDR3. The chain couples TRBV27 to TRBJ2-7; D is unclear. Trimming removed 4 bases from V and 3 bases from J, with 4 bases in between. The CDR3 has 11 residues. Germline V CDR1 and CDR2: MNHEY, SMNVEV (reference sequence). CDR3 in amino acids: CASSSSYEQYF. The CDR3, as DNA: TGTGCCAGCAGTTCAAGCTACGAGCAGTACTTC.

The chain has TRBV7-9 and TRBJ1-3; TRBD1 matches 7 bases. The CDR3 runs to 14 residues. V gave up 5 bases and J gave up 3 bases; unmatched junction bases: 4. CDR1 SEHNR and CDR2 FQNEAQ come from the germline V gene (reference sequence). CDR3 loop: CASSQTGYGNTIYF. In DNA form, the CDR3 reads TGTGCCAGCAGCCAGACAGGGTATGGAAACACCATATATTTT.

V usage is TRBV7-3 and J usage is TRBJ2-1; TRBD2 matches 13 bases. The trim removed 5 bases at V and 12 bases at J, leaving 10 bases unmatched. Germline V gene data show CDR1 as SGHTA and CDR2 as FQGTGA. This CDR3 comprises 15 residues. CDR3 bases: TGTGCCAGCAGCCCCGGGACTAGCGGGGATCGAGGGCAGTTCTTC. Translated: CASSPGTSGDRGQFF.

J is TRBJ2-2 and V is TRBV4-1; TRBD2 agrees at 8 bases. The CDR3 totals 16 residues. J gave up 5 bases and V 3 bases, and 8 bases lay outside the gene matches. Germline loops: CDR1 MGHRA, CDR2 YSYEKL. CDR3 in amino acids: CASSQGRGGWTGELFF. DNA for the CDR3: TGCGCCAGCAGCCAGGGCCGGGGGGGTTGGACCGGGGAGCTGTTTTTT.

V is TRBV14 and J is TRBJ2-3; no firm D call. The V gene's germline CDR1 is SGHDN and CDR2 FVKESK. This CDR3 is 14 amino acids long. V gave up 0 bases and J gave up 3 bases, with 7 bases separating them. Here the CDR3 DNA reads TGTGCCAGCAGCCAAGATGTGCTGACAGATACGCAGTATTTT. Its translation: CASSQDVLTDTQYF.

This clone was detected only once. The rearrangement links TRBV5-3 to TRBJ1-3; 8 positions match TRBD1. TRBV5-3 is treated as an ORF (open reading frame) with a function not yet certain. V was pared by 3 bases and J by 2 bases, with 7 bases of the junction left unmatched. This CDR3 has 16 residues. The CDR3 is CARSSLQGVAGNTIYF. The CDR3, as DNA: TGTGCCAGAAGCTCCTTACAGGGGGTGGCTGGAAACACCATATATTTT.

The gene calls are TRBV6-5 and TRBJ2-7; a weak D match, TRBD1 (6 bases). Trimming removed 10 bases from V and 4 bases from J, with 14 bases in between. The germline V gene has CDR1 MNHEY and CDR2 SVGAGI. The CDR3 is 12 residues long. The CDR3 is CATSVGAYEQYF. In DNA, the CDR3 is TGTGCCACCTCGGTGGGGGCTTACGAGCAGTACTTC.

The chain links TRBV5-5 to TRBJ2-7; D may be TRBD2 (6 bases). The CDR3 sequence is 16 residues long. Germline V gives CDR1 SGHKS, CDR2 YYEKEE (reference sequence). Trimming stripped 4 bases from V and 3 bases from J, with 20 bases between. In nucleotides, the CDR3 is TGTGCCAGCAGCGGGGCGGGGCAGACTTCGATCTACGAGCAGTACTTC. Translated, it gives CASSGAGQTSIYEQYF.

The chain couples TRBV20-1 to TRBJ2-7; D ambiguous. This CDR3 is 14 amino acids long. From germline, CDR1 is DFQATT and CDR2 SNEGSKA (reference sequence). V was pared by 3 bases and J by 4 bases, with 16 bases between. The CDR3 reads CSASDTASLYEQYF. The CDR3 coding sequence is TGCAGTGCTAGTGACACGGCATCTTTATACGAGCAGTACTTC.

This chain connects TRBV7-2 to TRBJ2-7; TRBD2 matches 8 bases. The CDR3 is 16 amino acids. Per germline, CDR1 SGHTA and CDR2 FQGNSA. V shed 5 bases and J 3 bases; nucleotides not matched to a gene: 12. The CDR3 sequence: CASSQPRGGAIYEQYF. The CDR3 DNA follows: TGTGCCAGCAGCCAACCCCGGGGGGGGGCGATCTACGAGCAGTACTTC.

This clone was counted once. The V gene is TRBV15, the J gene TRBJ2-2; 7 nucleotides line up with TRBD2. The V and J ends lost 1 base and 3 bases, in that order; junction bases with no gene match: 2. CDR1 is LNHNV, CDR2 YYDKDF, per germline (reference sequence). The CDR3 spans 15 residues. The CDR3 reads CATSRAGGHTGELFF. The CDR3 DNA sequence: TGTGCCACCAGCAGAGCGGGAGGACACACCGGGGAGCTGTTTTTT.

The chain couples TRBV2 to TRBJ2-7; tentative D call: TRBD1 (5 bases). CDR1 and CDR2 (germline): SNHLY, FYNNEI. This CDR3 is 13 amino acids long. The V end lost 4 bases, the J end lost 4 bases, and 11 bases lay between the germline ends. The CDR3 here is CASSASAGYEQYF. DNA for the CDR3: TGTGCCAGCAGTGCCTCCGCAGGGTACGAGCAGTACTTC.

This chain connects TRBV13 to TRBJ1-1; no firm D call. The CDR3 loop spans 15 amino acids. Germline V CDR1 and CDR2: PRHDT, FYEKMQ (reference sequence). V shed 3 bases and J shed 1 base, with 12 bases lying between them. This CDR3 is CASSFLPGSNTEAFF. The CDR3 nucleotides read TGTGCCAGCAGCTTCCTCCCTGGGTCGAACACTGAAGCTTTCTTT.

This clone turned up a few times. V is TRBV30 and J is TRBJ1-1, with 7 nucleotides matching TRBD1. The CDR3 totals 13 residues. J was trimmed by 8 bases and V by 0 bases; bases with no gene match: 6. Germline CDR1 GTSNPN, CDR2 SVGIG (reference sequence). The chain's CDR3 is CAWSVPGGKEAFF. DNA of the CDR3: TGTGCCTGGAGTGTACCAGGGGGGAAAGAAGCTTTCTTT.

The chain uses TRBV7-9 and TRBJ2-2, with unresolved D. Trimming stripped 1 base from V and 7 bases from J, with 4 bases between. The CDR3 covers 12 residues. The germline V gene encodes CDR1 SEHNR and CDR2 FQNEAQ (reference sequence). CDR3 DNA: TGTGCCAGCAGCTTAGGGCACGGGGAGCTGTTTTTT. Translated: CASSLGHGELFF. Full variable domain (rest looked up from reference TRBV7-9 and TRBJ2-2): DTGVSQNPRHKITKRGQNVTFRCDPISEHNRLYWYRQTLGQGPEFLTYFQNEAQLEKSRLLSDRFSAERPKGSFSTLEIQRTEQGDSAMYLCASSLGHGELFFGEGSRLTVL.

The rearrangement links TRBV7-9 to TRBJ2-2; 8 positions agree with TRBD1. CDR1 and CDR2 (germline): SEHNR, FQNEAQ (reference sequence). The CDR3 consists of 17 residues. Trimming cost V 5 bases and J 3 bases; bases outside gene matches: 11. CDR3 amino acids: CASSLAPGGDYTGELFF. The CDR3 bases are TGTGCCAGCAGCCTTGCACCAGGGGGCGACTACACCGGGGAGCTGTTTTTT.

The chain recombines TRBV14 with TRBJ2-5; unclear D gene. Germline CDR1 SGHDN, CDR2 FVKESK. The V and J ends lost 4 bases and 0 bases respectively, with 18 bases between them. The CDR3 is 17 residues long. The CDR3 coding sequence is TGTGCCAGCAGCCGCTTTATAGACACCAATTACCAAGAGACCCAGTACTTC. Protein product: CASSRFIDTNYQETQYF.

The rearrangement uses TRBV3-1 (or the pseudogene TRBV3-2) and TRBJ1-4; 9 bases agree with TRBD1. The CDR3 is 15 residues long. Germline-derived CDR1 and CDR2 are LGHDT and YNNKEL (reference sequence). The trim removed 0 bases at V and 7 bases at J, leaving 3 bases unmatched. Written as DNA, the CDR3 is TGTGCCAGCAGCCAAGAACAGGGGGCGAGTGAAAAACTGTTTTTT. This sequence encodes CASSQEQGASEKLFF.

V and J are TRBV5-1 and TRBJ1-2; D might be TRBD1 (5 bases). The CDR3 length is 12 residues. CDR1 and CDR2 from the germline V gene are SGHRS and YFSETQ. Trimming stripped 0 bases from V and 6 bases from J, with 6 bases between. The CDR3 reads CASSLGQHGYTF. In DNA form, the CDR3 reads TGCGCCAGCAGCTTGGGACAGCATGGCTACACCTTC.

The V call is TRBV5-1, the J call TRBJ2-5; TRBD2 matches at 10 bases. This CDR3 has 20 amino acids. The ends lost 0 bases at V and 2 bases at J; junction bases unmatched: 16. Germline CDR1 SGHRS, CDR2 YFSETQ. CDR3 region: CASSLAGSERGGRRQETQYF. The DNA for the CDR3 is TGCGCCAGCAGCTTGGCCGGTTCCGAGCGGGGGGGCCGCCGTCAAGAGACCCAGTACTTC.